This is a list of T cell receptor beta chains from one sample in a study of blood T cells in healthy people across ages. TCRdb re-derived calls from the 5' RACE reads in MiXCR, one entry per CDR3 protein. The table shows 1.5 million to 2 million distinct CDR3 sequences, with roughly 27% occurring only once. What was sequenced was blood. The receptors come from a woman aged 30 to 39 in good health. CDR3s leave out the opening cysteine and the closing phenylalanine or tryptophan. A D gene is named only where the DNA matches it firmly. Rows give clone size only sometimes, using once, few, many, or a class for an expanded clone.

-	TRBV20-1	-	SAPEWVSSYNEQF
many	TRBV20-1	TRBD2	SAKLAGVGETQY
-	TRBV2	-	ASAQGSNEKLF
many	TRBV6-5	-	ASLETSSYEQY
many	TRBV7-8	-	ASSRGRAGTDTQY
-	TRBV24-1	TRBD2	ATSEAGLYNEQF
-	TRBV12-3/TRBV12-4	-	ACSLGAGQNSGANVLT
few	TRBV24-1	-	ATSDFNPGHRF
few	TRBV7-3	-	ASSPRGGQQF
-	TRBV5-6	-	ASSLKRHSSYEQY
-	TRBV6-1	-	ASSLPDVNTEAF
-	TRBV7-2	-	ASSPDTMGGQY
many	TRBV12-3/TRBV12-4	-	ASSLRQDYNEQF
few	TRBV6-5	TRBD1	ASSSRGQGAAGANVLT
many	TRBV12-3/TRBV12-4	-	ASSLIGGFGEQF
few	TRBV7-3	-	ASSFGRGGGNEQF
-	TRBV7-3	-	ASSLKGGAGETQY
few	TRBV12-3/TRBV12-4	-	ASTHRDRPNYGYT
-	TRBV5-1	TRBD2	ASSLERDYYNEQF
few	TRBV5-1	-	ASSLGIGGLKAEAF
-	TRBV13	-	ASSHYGGPGETQY
few	TRBV7-9	-	ASKGEFNTEAF
few	TRBV28	-	ASRAPGPRPDNSPLH
-	TRBV18	-	ASSPTSKNTEAF
-	TRBV20-1	-	SAEDSVISQETQY
few	TRBV18	TRBD1	ASSPPGTGGAYEQY
-	TRBV6-5	-	ASSRDSSFGYT
few	TRBV6-6	TRBD2	ASIPGTSRNEQF
few	TRBV7-9	-	ASSLRGQEPYNEQF
-	TRBV5-1	-	ASSLDSSSASSYEQY
once	TRBV12-3/TRBV12-4	-	ASRGGRARLIDVLT
-	TRBV20-1	TRBD2	SAISGILPDTQY
few	TRBV28	-	ASRMPLGSADTQY
-	TRBV6-2/TRBV6-3	TRBD2	ASSFGLAGLQETQY
few	TRBV7-9	TRBD2	AISGRFGEQY
-	TRBV28	-	ASSPATSVEKLF
few	TRBV12-3/TRBV12-4	-	ASSPGLDANEQF
-	TRBV30	TRBD2	AWSPPWTSGVYEQY
few	TRBV20-1	TRBD2	SARTGGSYADTQY
few	TRBV5-1	-	ASSLVGGPTSWEQY
-	TRBV5-1	-	ASSFPGLTEAF
-	TRBV7-9	-	ASSLTGSAIQETQY
-	TRBV27	-	ASSIGSGYEQY
-	TRBV4-1	-	ASSQPQGSYNEQY
once	TRBV3-1	TRBD2	ASSHRRGTSGSTQY
few	TRBV3-1	-	ASSPRGKTDTQY
few	TRBV12-3/TRBV12-4	-	ASKTGTGPYEQY
few	TRBV13	TRBD2	ASSSSPGLAGGNEQF
-	TRBV2	-	ASSVAGLSEKLF
many	TRBV6-5	-	ASSYSGGGQPQH
-	TRBV20-1	-	STRGGLAGKVADTQY
many	TRBV4-3	TRBD1	ASSQTQGGGGQPQH
many	TRBV6-2/TRBV6-3	TRBD2	ASIYRTSGTYEQY
-	TRBV7-2	-	ASSYDFASPLH
few	TRBV20-1	-	SAIPRGTTEAF
-	TRBV2	TRBD2	ASTSPSAGGGLNEQF
many	TRBV6-5	TRBD2	ASSSWTSGGYEQY